This T cell receptor beta chain was identified in a study of post-analysis software for immune sequencing data. About the research overall: The patients showed relapsing-remitting, secondary progressive and progressive-relapsing multiple sclerosis courses. Study outcomes and limitations: Comparison of patients with controls showed five TRBV segments more frequent in patients, TRBV5-6, TRBV5-1 and TRBV20-1 among them. Controls significantly exceeded multiple sclerosis patients in normalized Chao1 diversity. When the samples were clustered directly with F measure, those that had been prepared in the same batch showed strong co-clustering.

This CDR3 region has 14 residues. V dropped 4 bases and J dropped 3; count of bases not matched to a gene: 5. Germline-derived CDR1 and CDR2 are SEHNR and FQNEAQ (reference sequence). The sample holds a few counts of this clonotype. Its specificity is not known. Each TCR beta cDNA library carried unique molecular identifiers. The yield from roughly 1 to 10 million T cells was roughly 500,000 cDNA molecules in total. TCRdb used MiXCR to reprocess the PCR reads, holding one entry per CDR3 protein. This sample carries about 680,000 distinct CDR3 sequences, approximately 59% of them seen once, and the ten largest clones take 11%.

The sample comprised blood. This sequence was found in a girl aged 2-10 years with multiple sclerosis. The rearrangement joins TRBV7-9 to TRBJ1-2; 7 bases agree with TRBD1. DNA for the CDR3: TGTGCCAGCAGCTATCAGGGGGGTCACTATGGCTACACCTTC. Residues: CASSYQGGHYGYTF. Complete variable domain (other parts from reference TRBV7-9 and TRBJ1-2): DTGVSQNPRHKITKRGQNVTFRCDPISEHNRLYWYRQTLGQGPEFLTYFQNEAQLEKSRLLSDRFSAERPKGSFSTLEIQRTEQGDSAMYLCASSYQGGHYGYTFGSGTRLTVV.